The table lists the clone carrying this TCR beta chain with many counts. The sample comes from a study of CD8 T cells in ankylosing spondylitis. In TCRdb, the 5' RACE reads were re-called with MiXCR into one record per CDR3 protein. The data contain around 99,000 distinct CDR3 sequences, around 9.4% of them seen just once; the ten biggest clones take up roughly 5.5%. The CDR3 is made up of 14 amino acids. Trimming took 1 base from V and 1 from J, leaving 10 bases between them. Germline-derived CDR1 and CDR2 are DFQATT and SNEGSKA (reference sequence). V usage is TRBV20-1 and J usage is TRBJ2-5; D call uncertain. The source is a male donor with ankylosing spondylitis or in good health (not recorded which). Material: blood, either unsorted or a sorted T cell fraction (not recorded which). CDR3 bases: TGCAGTGCTAGAGGACCCAGAGCCCAAGAGACCCAGTACTTC. Protein sequence: CSARGPRAQETQYF.